The sample holds a few counts of the clone carrying this T cell receptor beta chain. PCR employed 60 Vbeta and 13 Jbeta primers. Method: immunoSEQ multiplex PCR; TCRdb's copy keeps in-frame clones and lacks some. The sample shows 100,000 to 150,000 clones, roughly 8.8% of them seen only once. The record originates from a study of cytomegalovirus exposure and HLA in healthy donors. This CDR3 comprises 11 residues. V shed 4 bases, J shed 13 bases, and the junction held 6 bases outside the gene matches. Per germline, CDR1 SGHRS and CDR2 YFSETQ. Material: PBMCs. This TCR was recovered from a woman aged 35 to 49 in good health and CMV-seropositive. V is TRBV5-1 and J is TRBJ2-7; 9 nucleotides line up with TRBD2. In nucleotides, the CDR3 is TGCGCCAGCAGCCCCTCTAGCGGGGACTACTTC. Translating it yields CASSPSSGDYF.